The following is a T cell receptor (beta chain) sequence with its context. Its antigen is unidentified. The data belong to a study of CD8 T cell repertoires and HIV-1 epitope variants. The CDR3 totals 11 residues. Germline CDR1 MDHEN, CDR2 SYDVKM. With 4 bases removed from V and 5 bases from J, the gap between germline ends came to 6 bases. TCRdb's copy holds only in-frame clones and misses some; the assay was immunoSEQ multiplex PCR. The sample consists of about 6,300 clones, 60% to 70% of them appearing once. The chain is built from TRBV28 and TRBJ2-7; D possibly corresponds to TRBD2 (5 bases). Input material: cultured CD8+ T cells derived from PBMCs. The sequence derives from a male donor with HIV. The CDR3 loop is CASSSGDEQYF. DNA for the CDR3: TGTGCCAGCAGTTCCGGGGACGAGCAGTACTTC. Together with reference TRBV28 and TRBJ2-7, the CDR3 gives the full variable domain: DVKVTQSSRYLVKRTGEKVFLECVQDMDHENMFWYRQDPGLGLRLIYFSYDVKMKEKGDIPEGYSVSREKKERFSLILESASTNQTSMYLCASSSGDEQYFGPGTRLTVT.